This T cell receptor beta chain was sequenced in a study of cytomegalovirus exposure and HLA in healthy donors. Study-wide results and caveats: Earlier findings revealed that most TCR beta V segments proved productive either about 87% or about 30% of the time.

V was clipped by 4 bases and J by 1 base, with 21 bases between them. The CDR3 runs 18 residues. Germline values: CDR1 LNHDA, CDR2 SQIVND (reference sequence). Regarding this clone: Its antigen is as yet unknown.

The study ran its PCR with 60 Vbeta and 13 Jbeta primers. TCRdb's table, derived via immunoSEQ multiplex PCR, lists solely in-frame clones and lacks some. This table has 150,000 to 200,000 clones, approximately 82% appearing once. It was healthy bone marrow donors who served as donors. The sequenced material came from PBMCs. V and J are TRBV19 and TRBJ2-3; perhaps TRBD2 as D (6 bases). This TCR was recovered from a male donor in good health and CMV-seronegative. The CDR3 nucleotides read TGTGCCAGTAGTACCCTACCGGGACTCCACCAGGGCACAGATACGCAGTATTTT. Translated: CASSTLPGLHQGTDTQYF. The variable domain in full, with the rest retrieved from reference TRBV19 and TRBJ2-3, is DGGITQSPKYLFRKEGQNVTLSCEQNLNHDAMYWYRQDPGQGLRLIYYSQIVNDFQKGDIAEGYSVSREKKESFPLTVTSAQKNPTAFYLCASSTLPGLHQGTDTQYFGPGTRLTVL.